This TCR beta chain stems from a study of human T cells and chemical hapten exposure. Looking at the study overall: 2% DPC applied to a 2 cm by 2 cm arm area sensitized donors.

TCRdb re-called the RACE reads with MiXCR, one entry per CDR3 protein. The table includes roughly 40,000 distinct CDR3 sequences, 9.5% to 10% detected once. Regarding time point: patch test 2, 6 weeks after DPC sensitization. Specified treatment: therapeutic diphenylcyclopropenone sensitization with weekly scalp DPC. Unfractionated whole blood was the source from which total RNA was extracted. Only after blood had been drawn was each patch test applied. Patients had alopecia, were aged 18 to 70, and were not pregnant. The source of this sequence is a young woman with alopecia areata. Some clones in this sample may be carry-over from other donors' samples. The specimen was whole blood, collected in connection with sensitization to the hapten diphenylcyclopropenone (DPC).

The CDR3 sequence is CASSFSSGVETQYF. For the CDR3, the DNA is TGTGCCAGCAGTTTCTCCTCTGGCGTGGAGACCCAGTACTTC. The chain carries TRBV12-3 or TRBV12-4 and TRBJ2-5; D remains unclear. The CDR3 contains 14 residues. V was cut by 3 bases and J by 5 bases, with 13 bases left in between.